These 13 T cell receptor beta chains originate from one sample sequenced in a study of control samples from healthy donors and cancer patients. This table comes from immunoSEQ multiplex PCR, and its TCRdb copy is limited to in-frame clones, with some not included. Of around 230,000 clones in the sample, 85% to 95% are singletons; the top ten hold approximately 1.4%. Sequencing was done on a sample of blood. These receptors were taken from a man between 50 and 59 years old in good health.

This sequence joins TRBV6-1 and TRBJ1-2; D unresolved. Trimming shortened V by 1 base and J by 8 bases, and 14 bases separated the two germline ends. This CDR3 is 14 amino acids long. CDR1 is MNHNS and CDR2 is SASEGT in the germline V gene. This chain's CDR3 is CASSEEGGLGGYTF. Written as DNA, the CDR3 is TGTGCCAGCAGTGAAGAGGGCGGCTTAGGAGGCTACACCTTC.

The chain has TRBV4-2 and TRBJ1-1; D uncertain. V lost 4 bases and J 0 bases, leaving 15 bases between the germline ends. Germline lookup yields CDR1 LGHNA and CDR2 YNFKEQ. This CDR3 is 16 amino acids long. CDR3 loop: CASSPWTVALNTEAFF. Here the CDR3 DNA reads TGTGCCAGCAGCCCCTGGACGGTTGCTTTGAACACTGAAGCTTTCTTT.

This chain joins TRBV28 and TRBJ1-1, with 7 bases lining up with TRBD1. Per the germline V gene, CDR1 is MDHEN and CDR2 is SYDVKM. There are 15 residues in the CDR3. Germline trimming cut 6 bases from V and 0 bases from J; bases unmatched to any gene: 7. The DNA of the CDR3 is TGTGCCAGCAGGACTACCGGACAGGTGAACACTGAAGCTTTCTTT. Translating it yields CASRTTGQVNTEAFF.

The V call is TRBV6-5, the J call TRBJ2-3, with 8 bases identical to TRBD2. V shed 10 bases, J shed 3 bases, and the junction held 12 bases outside the gene matches. This CDR3 region has 15 residues. The germline V gene has CDR1 MNHEY and CDR2 SVGAGI. The CDR3 region is CATRVAGHLTDTQYF. CDR3 nucleotide sequence: TGTGCCACCCGGGTAGCGGGGCACCTGACAGATACGCAGTATTTT.

The V and J genes are TRBV19 and TRBJ2-3, with 7 bases identical to TRBD2. CDR1 LNHDA and CDR2 SQIVND come from the germline V gene (reference sequence). The CDR3 contains 16 residues. The J segment lost 1 base and the V segment lost 7 bases, leaving 11 bases of the junction unmatched. Here the CDR3 reads CASTVGLAGGTDTQYF. In nucleotides, the CDR3 is TGTGCCAGTACTGTCGGTCTGGCGGGGGGCACAGATACGCAGTATTTT.

The CDR3 loop is CASSTGIYEQYV. The CDR3 DNA follows: TGTGCCAGCAGTACAGGGATATACGAGCAGTACGTC. The V call is TRBV2, the J call TRBJ2-7; D is perhaps TRBD1 (6 bases). The CDR3 extends over 12 amino acids. V was trimmed by 5 bases and J by 4 bases, leaving 9 bases between them. Germline CDR1 and CDR2: SNHLY and FYNNEI.

The chain carries TRBV5-6 and TRBJ2-7; D not certain. CDR1 and CDR2 from the germline V gene are SGHDT and YYEEEE. Trimming pared 0 bases from V and 2 bases from J, leaving 6 bases between. The CDR3 sequence is 13 residues long. The DNA for the CDR3 is TGTGCCAGCAGCTTGGTTCCGACCTACGAGCAGTACTTC. Translated: CASSLVPTYEQYF.

This clone was found once. This chain joins TRBV2 and TRBJ1-1; no clear D gene. Germline lookup yields CDR1 SNHLY and CDR2 FYNNEI. Trimming pared 2 bases from V and 1 base from J, leaving 2 bases between. The CDR3 spans 12 residues. The CDR3 DNA reads as TGTGCCAGCAGTGAACAGAACACTGAAGCTTTCTTT. It translates to CASSEQNTEAFF.

V usage is TRBV7-3 and J usage is TRBJ2-1; 10 nucleotides agree with TRBD2. The germline CDR1 and CDR2 sequences are SGHTA and FQGTGA. Trimming at V came to 7 bases and at J to 4 bases, leaving 7 bases not matched to a gene. This CDR3 is 15 amino acids long. Written as DNA, the CDR3 is TGTGCCAGCACCGACCTTAGCGGGGGGTACAATGAGCAGTTCTTC. Translation: CASTDLSGGYNEQFF.

This CDR3 reads CASSRVSGNTIYF. The CDR3 DNA reads as TGTGCCAGCAGCCGAGTCTCTGGAAACACCATATATTTT. V usage is TRBV7-9 and J usage is TRBJ1-3; no clear D. Trimming removed 5 bases at V and 0 bases at J, with 5 bases between. Germline CDR1 SEHNR, CDR2 FQNEAQ (reference sequence). The CDR3 is 13 residues long.

The V and J genes are TRBV9 and TRBJ1-1; D gene unclear. This CDR3 has 14 residues. V lost 0 bases, J lost 2 bases, and 8 bases lay in between. Germline V gene sequence: CDR1 SGDLS, CDR2 YYNGEE. CDR3 in DNA: TGTGCCAGCAGCGTAGGCCACTACAACACTGAAGCTTTCTTT. Translated: CASSVGHYNTEAFF.

This chain connects TRBV7-9 to TRBJ2-5, with 13 nucleotides matching TRBD2. Germline trimming cut 2 bases from V and 7 bases from J; bases unmatched to any gene: 1. The CDR3 contains 14 residues. Per germline, CDR1 SEHNR and CDR2 FQNEAQ (reference sequence). The CDR3 is CASSLRLAGGTQYF. CDR3 bases: TGTGCCAGCAGCTTAAGACTAGCGGGGGGGACCCAGTACTTC.

The gene calls are TRBV29-1 and TRBJ1-4; D uncertain. Germline V gene sequence: CDR1 SQVTM, CDR2 ANQGSEA. V was clipped by 5 bases and J by 4 bases, with 11 bases between them. The CDR3 has 13 residues. In nucleotides, the CDR3 is TGCAGCGTTAAGTCCGGTCTTAATGAAAAACTGTTTTTT. Encoded protein: CSVKSGLNEKLFF.